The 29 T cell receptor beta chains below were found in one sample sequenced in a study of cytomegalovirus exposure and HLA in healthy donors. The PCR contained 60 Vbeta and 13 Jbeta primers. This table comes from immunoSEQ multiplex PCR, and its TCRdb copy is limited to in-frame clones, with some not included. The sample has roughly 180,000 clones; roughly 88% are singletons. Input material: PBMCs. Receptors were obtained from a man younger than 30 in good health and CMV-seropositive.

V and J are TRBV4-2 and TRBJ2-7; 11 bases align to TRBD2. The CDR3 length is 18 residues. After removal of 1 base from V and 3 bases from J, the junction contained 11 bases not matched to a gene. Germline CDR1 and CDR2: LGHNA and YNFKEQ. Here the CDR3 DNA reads TGTGCCAGCAGCCAAGTGCAGGCGGCTAGCGGGGGGATCTACGAGCAGTACTTC. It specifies CASSQVQAASGGIYEQYF.

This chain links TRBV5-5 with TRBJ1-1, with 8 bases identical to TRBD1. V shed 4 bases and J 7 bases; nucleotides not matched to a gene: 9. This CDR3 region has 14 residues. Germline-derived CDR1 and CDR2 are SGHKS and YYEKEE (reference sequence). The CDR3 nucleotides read TGTGCCAGCAGCCTTCAGGGGGCTGGTGATGAAGCTTTCTTT. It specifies CASSLQGAGDEAFF. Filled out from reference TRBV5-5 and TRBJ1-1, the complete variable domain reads DAGVTQSPTHLIKTRGQQVTLRCSPISGHKSVSWYQQVLGQGPQFIFQYYEKEERGRGNFPDRFSARQFPNYSSELNVNALLLGDSALYLCASSLQGAGDEAFFGQGTRLTVV.

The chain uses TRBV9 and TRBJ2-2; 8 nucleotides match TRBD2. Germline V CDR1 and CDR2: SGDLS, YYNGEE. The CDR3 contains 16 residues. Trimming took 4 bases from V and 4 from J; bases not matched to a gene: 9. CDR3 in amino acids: CASSTGPLAGTGELFF. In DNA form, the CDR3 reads TGTGCCAGCAGCACGGGCCCGCTAGCGGGCACCGGGGAGCTGTTTTTT.

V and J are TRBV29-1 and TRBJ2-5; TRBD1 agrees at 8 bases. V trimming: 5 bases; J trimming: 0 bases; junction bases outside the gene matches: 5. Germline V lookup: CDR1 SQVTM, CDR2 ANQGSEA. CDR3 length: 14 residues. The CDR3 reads CSVTGTGYQETQYF. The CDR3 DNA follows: TGCAGCGTTACCGGGACAGGATACCAAGAGACCCAGTACTTC.

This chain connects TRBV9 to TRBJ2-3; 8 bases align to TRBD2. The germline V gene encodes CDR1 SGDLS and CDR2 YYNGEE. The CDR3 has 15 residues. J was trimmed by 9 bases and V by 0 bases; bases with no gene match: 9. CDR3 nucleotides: TGTGCCAGCAGCGTAGAGGGCGGGACTAGTATAACGCAGTATTTT. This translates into CASSVEGGTSITQYF.

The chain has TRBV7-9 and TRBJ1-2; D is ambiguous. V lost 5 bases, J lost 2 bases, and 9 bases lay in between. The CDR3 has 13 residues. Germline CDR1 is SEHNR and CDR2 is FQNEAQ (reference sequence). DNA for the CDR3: TGTGCCAGCAGCCCCGCGGGGAACTATGGCTACACCTTC. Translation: CASSPAGNYGYTF.

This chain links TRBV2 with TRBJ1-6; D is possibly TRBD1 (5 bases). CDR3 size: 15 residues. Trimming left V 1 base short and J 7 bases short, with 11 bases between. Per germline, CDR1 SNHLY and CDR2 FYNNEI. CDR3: CASSEDAGRNSPLHF. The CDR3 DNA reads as TGTGCCAGCAGTGAAGATGCGGGGCGAAATTCACCCCTCCACTTT.

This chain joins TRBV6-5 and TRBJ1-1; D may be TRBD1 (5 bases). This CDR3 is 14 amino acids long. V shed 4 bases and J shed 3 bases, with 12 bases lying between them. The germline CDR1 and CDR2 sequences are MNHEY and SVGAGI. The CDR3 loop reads CASSWRGGDTEAFF. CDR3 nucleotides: TGTGCCAGCAGTTGGAGGGGAGGCGACACTGAAGCTTTCTTT.

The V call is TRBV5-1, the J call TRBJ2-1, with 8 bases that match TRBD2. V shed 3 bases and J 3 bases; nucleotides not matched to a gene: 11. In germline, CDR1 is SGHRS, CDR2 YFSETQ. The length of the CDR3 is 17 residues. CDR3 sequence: CASSWTSGGSYYNEQFF. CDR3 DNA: TGCGCCAGCAGCTGGACCTCGGGGGGGAGCTACTACAATGAGCAGTTCTTC.

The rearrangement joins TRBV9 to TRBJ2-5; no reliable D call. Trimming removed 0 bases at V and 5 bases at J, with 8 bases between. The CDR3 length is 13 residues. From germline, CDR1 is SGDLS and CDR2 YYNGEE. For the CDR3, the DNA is TGTGCCAGCAGCGTAGAAATTCAGGAGACCCAGTACTTC. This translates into CASSVEIQETQYF. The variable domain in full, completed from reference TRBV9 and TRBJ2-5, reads DSGVTQTPKHLITATGQRVTLRCSPRSGDLSVYWYQQSLDQGLQFLIQYYNGEERAKGNILERFSAQQFPDLHSELNLSSLELGDSALYFCASSVEIQETQYFGPGTRLLVL.

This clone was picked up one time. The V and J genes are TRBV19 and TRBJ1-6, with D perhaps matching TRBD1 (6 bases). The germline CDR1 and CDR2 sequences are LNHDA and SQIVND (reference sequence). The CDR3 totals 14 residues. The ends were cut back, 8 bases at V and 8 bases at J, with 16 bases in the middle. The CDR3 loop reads CASGSYAGDSPLHF. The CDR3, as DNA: TGTGCCAGTGGCAGCTACGCAGGGGATTCACCCCTCCACTTT.

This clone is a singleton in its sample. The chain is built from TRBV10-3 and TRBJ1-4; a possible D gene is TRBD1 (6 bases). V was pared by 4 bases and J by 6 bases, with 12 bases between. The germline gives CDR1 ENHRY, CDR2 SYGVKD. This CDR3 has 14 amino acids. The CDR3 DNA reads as TGTGCCATCAGTGTGGGGGGGGCGGATGAAAAACTGTTTTTT. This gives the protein CAISVGGADEKLFF.

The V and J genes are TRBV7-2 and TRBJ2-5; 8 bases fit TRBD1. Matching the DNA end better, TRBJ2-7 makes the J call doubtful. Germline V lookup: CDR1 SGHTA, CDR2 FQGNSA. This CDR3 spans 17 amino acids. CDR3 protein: CASSLALQGVLSYEQYF. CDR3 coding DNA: TGTGCCAGCAGCTTAGCTCTACAGGGGGTCCTCTCCTACGAGCAGTACTTC.

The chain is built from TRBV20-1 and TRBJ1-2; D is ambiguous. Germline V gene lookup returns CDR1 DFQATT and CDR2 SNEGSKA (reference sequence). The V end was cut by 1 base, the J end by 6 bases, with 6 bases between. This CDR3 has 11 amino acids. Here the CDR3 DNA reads TGCAGTGCTAGAGGGGCCCATGGCTACACCTTC. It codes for CSARGAHGYTF.

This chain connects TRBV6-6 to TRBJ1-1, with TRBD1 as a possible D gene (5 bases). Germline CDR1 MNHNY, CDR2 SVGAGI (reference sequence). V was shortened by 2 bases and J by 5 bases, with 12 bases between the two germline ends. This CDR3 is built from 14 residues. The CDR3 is CASSYPGRETEAFF. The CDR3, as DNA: TGTGCCAGCAGTTACCCGGGCAGGGAAACTGAAGCTTTCTTT.

The CDR3 DNA reads as TGTGCCAGTAGTATACAGGGGAGCTACGAGCAGTACTTC. Translation: CASSIQGSYEQYF. V is TRBV19 and J is TRBJ2-7; maybe TRBD1 (6 bases). Trimming cost V 2 bases and J 3 bases, with 8 bases left between them. The CDR3 runs to 13 residues. Per germline, CDR1 LNHDA and CDR2 SQIVND (reference sequence).

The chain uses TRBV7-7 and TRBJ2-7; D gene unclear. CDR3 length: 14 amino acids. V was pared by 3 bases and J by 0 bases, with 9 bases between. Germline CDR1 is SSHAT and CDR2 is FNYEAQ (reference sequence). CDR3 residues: CASSFSPGSYEQYF. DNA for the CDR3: TGTGCCAGCAGCTTTAGTCCTGGCTCCTACGAGCAGTACTTC.

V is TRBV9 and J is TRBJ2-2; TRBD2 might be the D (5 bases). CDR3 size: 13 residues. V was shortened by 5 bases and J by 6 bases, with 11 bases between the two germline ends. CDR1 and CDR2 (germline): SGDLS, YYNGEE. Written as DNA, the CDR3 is TGTGCCAGCAGAGGAGGAGGTGCCGGGGAGCTGTTTTTT. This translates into CASRGGGAGELFF.

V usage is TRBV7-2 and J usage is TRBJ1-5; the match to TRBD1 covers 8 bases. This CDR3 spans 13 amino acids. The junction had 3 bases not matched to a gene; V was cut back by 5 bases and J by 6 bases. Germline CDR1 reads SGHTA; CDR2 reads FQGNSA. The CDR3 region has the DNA TGTGCCAGCAGCCCGGACAGGGTTCAGCCCCAGCATTTT. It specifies CASSPDRVQPQHF.

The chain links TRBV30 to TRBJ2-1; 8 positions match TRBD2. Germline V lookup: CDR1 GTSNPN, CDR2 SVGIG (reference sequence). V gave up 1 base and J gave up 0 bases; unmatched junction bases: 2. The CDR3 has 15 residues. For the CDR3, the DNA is TGTGCCTGGAGTGGCGGGACTAGCTCCTACAATGAGCAGTTCTTC. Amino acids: CAWSGGTSSYNEQFF.

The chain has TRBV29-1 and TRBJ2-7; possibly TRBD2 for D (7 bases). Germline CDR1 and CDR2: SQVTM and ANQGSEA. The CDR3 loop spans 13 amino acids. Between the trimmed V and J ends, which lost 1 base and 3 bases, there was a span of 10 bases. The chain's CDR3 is CSVEAGGRYEQYF. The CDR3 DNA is TGCAGCGTTGAAGCGGGGGGCCGCTACGAGCAGTACTTC.

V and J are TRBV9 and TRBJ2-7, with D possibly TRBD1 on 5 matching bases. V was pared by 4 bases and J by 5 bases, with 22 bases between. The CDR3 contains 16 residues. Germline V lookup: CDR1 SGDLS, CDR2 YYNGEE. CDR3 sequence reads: CASSHTSTGILDEQYF. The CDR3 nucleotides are TGTGCCAGCAGCCATACCTCTACAGGTATTCTAGACGAGCAGTACTTC.

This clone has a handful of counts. The CDR3 reads CASSGPGTGGEKLFF. CDR3 bases: TGCGCCAGCAGCGGTCCCGGGACAGGGGGGGAAAAACTGTTTTTT. The chain combines TRBV5-1 with TRBJ1-4; 11 bases fit TRBD1. The CDR3 length is 15 residues. The trim removed 4 bases at V and 8 bases at J, leaving 7 bases unmatched. CDR1 and CDR2 (germline): SGHRS, YFSETQ.

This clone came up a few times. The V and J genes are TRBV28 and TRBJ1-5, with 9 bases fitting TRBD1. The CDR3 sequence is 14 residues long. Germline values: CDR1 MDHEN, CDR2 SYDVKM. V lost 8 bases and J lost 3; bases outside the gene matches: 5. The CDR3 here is CASQGTGPNQPQHF. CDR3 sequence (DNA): TGTGCCAGCCAGGGGACAGGGCCCAATCAGCCCCAGCATTTT.

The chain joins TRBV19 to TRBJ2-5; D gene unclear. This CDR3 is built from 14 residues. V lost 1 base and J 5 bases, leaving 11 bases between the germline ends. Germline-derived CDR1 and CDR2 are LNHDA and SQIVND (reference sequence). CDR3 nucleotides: TGTGCCAGTAGTATAGCCAGCGCTGCTGAGACCCAGTACTTC. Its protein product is CASSIASAAETQYF.

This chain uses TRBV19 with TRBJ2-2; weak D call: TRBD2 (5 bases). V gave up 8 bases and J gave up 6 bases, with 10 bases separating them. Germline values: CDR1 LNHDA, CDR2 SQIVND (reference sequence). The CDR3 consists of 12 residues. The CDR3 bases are TGTGCCAGTCGGCGGGTTGCCGGGGAGCTGTTTTTT. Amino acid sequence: CASRRVAGELFF.

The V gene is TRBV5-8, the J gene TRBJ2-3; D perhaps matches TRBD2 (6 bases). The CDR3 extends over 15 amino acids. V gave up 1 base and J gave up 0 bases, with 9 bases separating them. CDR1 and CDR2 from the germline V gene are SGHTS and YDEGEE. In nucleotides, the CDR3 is TGTGCCAGCAGCTTGCCCGGGGGAAGCACAGATACGCAGTATTTT. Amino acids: CASSLPGGSTDTQYF.

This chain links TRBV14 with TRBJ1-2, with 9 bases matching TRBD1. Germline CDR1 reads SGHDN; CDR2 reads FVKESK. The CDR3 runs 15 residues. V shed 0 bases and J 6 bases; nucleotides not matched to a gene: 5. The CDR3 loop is CASSQDGTGLDGYTF. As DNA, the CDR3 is TGTGCCAGCAGCCAAGACGGGACAGGGTTGGATGGCTACACCTTC.

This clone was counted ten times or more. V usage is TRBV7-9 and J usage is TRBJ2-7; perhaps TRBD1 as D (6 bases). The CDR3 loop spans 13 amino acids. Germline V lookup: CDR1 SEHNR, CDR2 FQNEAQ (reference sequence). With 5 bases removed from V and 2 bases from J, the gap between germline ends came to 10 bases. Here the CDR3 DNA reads TGTGCCAGCAGCCTCGACAGGACCTACGAGCAGTACTTC. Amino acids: CASSLDRTYEQYF.